Following are 21 T cell receptor beta chains from one sample sequenced in a study of blood T cell repertoires in COVID-19. Repertoires were generated with immunoSEQ multiplex PCR, while TCRdb's copy carries only in-frame clones and drops some. The sample carries approximately 170,000 clones, approximately 89% recorded once. The specimen sequenced was peripheral blood. The receptors come from a man between 70 and 80 years old with acute or convalescent COVID-19.

The chain employs TRBV10-2 and TRBJ2-7, with D perhaps matching TRBD1 (8 bases). The CDR3 consists of 13 residues. Deletions cut 4 bases from V and 5 bases from J, with 12 bases between. Germline V gene lookup returns CDR1 WSHSY and CDR2 SAAADI. This chain's CDR3 is CASSGQGRDEQYF. The CDR3 nucleotides read TGCGCCAGCAGTGGACAGGGGAGGGACGAGCAGTACTTC.

Here the CDR3 DNA reads TGTGCCAGCAGTTACCTCCGTAGCACTGAAGCTTTCTTT. Encoded protein: CASSYLRSTEAFF. The chain employs TRBV6-5 and TRBJ1-1; D not resolved. Deletions cut 2 bases from V and 4 bases from J, with 8 bases between. CDR1 is MNHEY, CDR2 SVGAGI, per germline. This CDR3 spans 13 amino acids.

This rearrangement joins TRBV9 to TRBJ2-5, with TRBD1 as a possible D gene (5 bases). Germline assignment: CDR1 SGDLS and CDR2 YYNGEE. The V gene lost 1 base and the J gene lost 5 bases, with 12 bases spanning the gap. The CDR3 has 14 amino acids. CDR3 in DNA: TGTGCCAGCAGCGTAAGGGGTAGTCGGGAGACCCAGTACTTC. Amino acid sequence: CASSVRGSRETQYF.

The chain uses TRBV29-1 and TRBJ2-3; possibly TRBD1 for D (5 bases). The CDR3 totals 12 residues. Germline V gives CDR1 SQVTM, CDR2 ANQGSEA. The germline V and J ends were trimmed by 5 bases and 6 bases, with 12 bases remaining between them. CDR3 loop: CSVQGVGDTQYF. CDR3 nucleotides: TGCAGCGTTCAAGGGGTCGGGGATACGCAGTATTTT.

The CDR3 sequence: CASSPRGGAIYGYTF. The CDR3 DNA reads TGTGCCAGCAGCCCCCGGGGGGGCGCGATCTATGGCTACACCTTC. The chain recombines TRBV11-1 with TRBJ1-2; tentatively, D is TRBD1 (6 bases). V lost 5 bases to trimming and J lost 4 bases, with 17 bases between them. The CDR3 totals 15 residues. Germline assignment: CDR1 SGHAT and CDR2 FQDESV (reference sequence).

This chain connects TRBV2 to TRBJ2-5, with D possibly being TRBD1 (5 bases). The germline CDR1 and CDR2 sequences are SNHLY and FYNNEI. There are 14 residues in the CDR3. V lost 4 bases and J 7 bases, leaving 16 bases between the germline ends. CDR3 sequence (DNA): TGTGCCAGCAGTGGAGTAGGGGTATTGGGGACCCAGTACTTC. This encodes CASSGVGVLGTQYF. Together with reference TRBV2 and TRBJ2-5, the CDR3 gives the full variable domain: EPEVTQTPSHQVTQMGQEVILRCVPISNHLYFYWYRQILGQKVEFLVSFYNNEISEKSEIFDDQFSVERPDGSNFTLKIRSTKLEDSAMYFCASSGVGVLGTQYFGPGTRLLVL.

V is TRBV30 and J is TRBJ2-4; 8 bases are shared with TRBD1. Looked up from germline, CDR1 is GTSNPN and CDR2 is SVGIG (reference sequence). This CDR3 region has 15 residues. J lost 3 bases, V lost 3 bases, and 7 bases had no gene match. CDR3 region: CAWSRRGQDKNIQYF. As DNA, the CDR3 is TGTGCCTGGAGCCGCAGGGGGCAGGACAAAAACATTCAGTACTTC.

V and J are TRBV6-5 and TRBJ1-3; TRBD1 aligns across 10 bases. Germline CDR1 and CDR2: MNHEY and SVGAGI. The CDR3 is made up of 15 amino acids. V trimming: 6 bases; J trimming: 4 bases; junction bases outside the gene matches: 6. The CDR3 DNA is TGTGCCAGCAGCGGGGGACAGGGGACCGGAAACACCATATATTTT. Its protein product is CASSGGQGTGNTIYF.

The chain links TRBV28 to TRBJ2-3; a weak D match, TRBD2 (6 bases). V was trimmed by 2 bases and J by 11 bases, leaving 14 bases between them. The CDR3 sequence is 13 residues long. The germline CDR1 and CDR2 sequences are MDHEN and SYDVKM. The chain's CDR3 is CASSLVGSGGQYF. CDR3 nucleotide sequence: TGTGCCAGCAGTTTAGTCGGTAGCGGAGGGCAGTATTTT.

The V call is TRBV5-8, the J call TRBJ2-5, with 9 nucleotides matching TRBD2. V lost 2 bases and J lost 3; bases outside the gene matches: 2. In germline, CDR1 is SGHTS, CDR2 YDEGEE. This CDR3 spans 14 amino acids. The CDR3 DNA reads TGTGCCAGCAGCTTCCCTAGCGGGGAAGAGACCCAGTACTTC. It specifies CASSFPSGEETQYF.

V gene TRBV2 combines with J gene TRBJ2-5; D is undetermined. Germline CDR1 is SNHLY and CDR2 is FYNNEI. The V gene lost 7 bases and the J gene lost 4 bases, with 10 bases spanning the gap. CDR3 length: 12 residues. CDR3: CASTSTGETQYF. Here the CDR3 DNA reads TGTGCCAGCACTTCAACGGGAGAGACCCAGTACTTC.

This chain uses TRBV10-3 with TRBJ2-7; 7 nucleotides match TRBD2. Germline V CDR1 and CDR2: ENHRY, SYGVKD. The CDR3 covers 14 residues. The V gene end was trimmed by 2 bases and the J gene end by 6 bases; junction bases not matched to a gene: 7. Here the CDR3 reads CAISEDGGDFEQYF. CDR3 nucleotide sequence: TGTGCCATCAGTGAGGATGGGGGGGACTTCGAGCAGTACTTC.

The CDR3, as DNA: TGCGCCAGCCGCGGGGCCTTCTACGAGCAGTACTTC. This sequence encodes CASRGAFYEQYF. The chain links TRBV10-2 to TRBJ2-7; a possible D gene is TRBD2 (6 bases). Germline CDR1 is WSHSY and CDR2 is SAAADI. Trimming removed 8 bases from V and 3 bases from J, with 11 bases in between. This CDR3 spans 12 amino acids.

The chain combines TRBV28 with TRBJ1-5; weak D call: TRBD1 (5 bases). The length of the CDR3 is 16 residues. Germline V gene sequence: CDR1 MDHEN, CDR2 SYDVKM. The germline V and J ends were trimmed by 2 bases and 0 bases, with 11 bases remaining between them. The CDR3 coding sequence is TGTGCCAGCAGTTTAGGGCAGGGATATAGCAATCAGCCCCAGCATTTT. This sequence encodes CASSLGQGYSNQPQHF.

This clone appeared a single time. The chain employs TRBV27 and TRBJ2-5; D is perhaps TRBD1 (6 bases). This CDR3 is 15 amino acids long. V lost 2 bases, J lost 7 bases, and 17 bases lay in between. Germline V CDR1 and CDR2: MNHEY, SMNVEV (reference sequence). This CDR3 is CASSLGGSQLGTQYF. The DNA of the CDR3 is TGTGCCAGCAGTTTAGGGGGCTCCCAATTAGGGACCCAGTACTTC.

This chain links TRBV5-4 with TRBJ2-5; 10 bases line up with TRBD1. The CDR3 has 15 residues. Trimming at V came to 2 bases and at J to 5 bases, leaving 6 bases not matched to a gene. CDR1 SGHNT and CDR2 YYREEE come from the germline V gene (reference sequence). The DNA for the CDR3 is TGTGCCAGCAGCTTTCGGACAGGGGGGGCGGAGACCCAGTACTTC. It specifies CASSFRTGGAETQYF.

This clone showed up just once. The chain carries TRBV4-2 and TRBJ2-2; TRBD1 matches at 10 bases. V lost 1 base to trimming and J lost 5 bases; unmatched junction nucleotides: 4. CDR3 length equals 16 residues. Germline CDR1 reads LGHNA; CDR2 reads YNFKEQ. The CDR3 coding sequence is TGTGCCAGCAGCCAAGTAGGGGACAGGGGTACCGGGGAGCTGTTTTTT. It yields the protein CASSQVGDRGTGELFF.

CDR3 coding DNA: TGCGCCAGCAGCCGGGACAGCCGATCTTCACCCCTCCACTTT. Translated, it gives CASSRDSRSSPLHF. This sequence joins TRBV5-1 and TRBJ1-6; 7 bases align to TRBD1. The CDR3 is made up of 14 amino acids. After removal of 4 bases from V and 9 bases from J, the junction contained 7 bases not matched to a gene. CDR1 is SGHRS, CDR2 YFSETQ, per germline.

The J gene is TRBJ1-1, the V gene TRBV28, with no clear D. CDR3 size: 12 residues. Germline loops: CDR1 MDHEN, CDR2 SYDVKM. V was trimmed by 6 bases and J by 1 base, leaving 6 bases between them. The CDR3 bases are TGTGCCAGCAGCTATCAGAACACTGAAGCTTTCTTT. Its protein is CASSYQNTEAFF.

The CDR3 region has the DNA TGTGCCTGGAGTGGACCGGGACAGGGAGTGGACACCATATATTTT. Protein sequence: CAWSGPGQGVDTIYF. The gene calls are TRBV30 and TRBJ1-3, with 9 bases matching TRBD1. This CDR3 contains 15 residues. J gave up 8 bases and V 1 base, and 9 bases lay outside the gene matches. Germline V gene lookup returns CDR1 GTSNPN and CDR2 SVGIG (reference sequence).

J is TRBJ2-7 and V is TRBV6-6; TRBD1 agrees at 9 bases. J was trimmed by 3 bases and V by 6 bases; bases with no gene match: 9. This CDR3 is 15 amino acids long. Germline V CDR1 and CDR2: MNHNY, SVGAGI (reference sequence). CDR3 sequence (DNA): TGTGCCAGCAGCCAGGGACAGGGTGATGTCTACGAGCAGTACTTC. Protein: CASSQGQGDVYEQYF.